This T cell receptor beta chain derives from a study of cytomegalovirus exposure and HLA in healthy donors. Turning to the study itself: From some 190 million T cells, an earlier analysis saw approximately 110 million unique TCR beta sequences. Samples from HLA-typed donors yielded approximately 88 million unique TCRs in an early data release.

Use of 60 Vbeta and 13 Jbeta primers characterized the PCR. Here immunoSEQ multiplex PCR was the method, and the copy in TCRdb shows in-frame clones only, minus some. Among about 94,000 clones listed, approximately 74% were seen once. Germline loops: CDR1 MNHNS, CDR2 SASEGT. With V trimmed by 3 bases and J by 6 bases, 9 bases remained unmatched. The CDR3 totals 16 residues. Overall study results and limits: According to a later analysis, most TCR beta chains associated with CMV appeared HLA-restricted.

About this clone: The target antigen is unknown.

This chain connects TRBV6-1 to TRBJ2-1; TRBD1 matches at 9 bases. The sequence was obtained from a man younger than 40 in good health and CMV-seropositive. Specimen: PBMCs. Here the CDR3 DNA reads TGTGCCAGCAGTGAGGTAACGGGACAGGGTGGCAATGAGCAGTTCTTC. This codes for CASSEVTGQGGNEQFF.